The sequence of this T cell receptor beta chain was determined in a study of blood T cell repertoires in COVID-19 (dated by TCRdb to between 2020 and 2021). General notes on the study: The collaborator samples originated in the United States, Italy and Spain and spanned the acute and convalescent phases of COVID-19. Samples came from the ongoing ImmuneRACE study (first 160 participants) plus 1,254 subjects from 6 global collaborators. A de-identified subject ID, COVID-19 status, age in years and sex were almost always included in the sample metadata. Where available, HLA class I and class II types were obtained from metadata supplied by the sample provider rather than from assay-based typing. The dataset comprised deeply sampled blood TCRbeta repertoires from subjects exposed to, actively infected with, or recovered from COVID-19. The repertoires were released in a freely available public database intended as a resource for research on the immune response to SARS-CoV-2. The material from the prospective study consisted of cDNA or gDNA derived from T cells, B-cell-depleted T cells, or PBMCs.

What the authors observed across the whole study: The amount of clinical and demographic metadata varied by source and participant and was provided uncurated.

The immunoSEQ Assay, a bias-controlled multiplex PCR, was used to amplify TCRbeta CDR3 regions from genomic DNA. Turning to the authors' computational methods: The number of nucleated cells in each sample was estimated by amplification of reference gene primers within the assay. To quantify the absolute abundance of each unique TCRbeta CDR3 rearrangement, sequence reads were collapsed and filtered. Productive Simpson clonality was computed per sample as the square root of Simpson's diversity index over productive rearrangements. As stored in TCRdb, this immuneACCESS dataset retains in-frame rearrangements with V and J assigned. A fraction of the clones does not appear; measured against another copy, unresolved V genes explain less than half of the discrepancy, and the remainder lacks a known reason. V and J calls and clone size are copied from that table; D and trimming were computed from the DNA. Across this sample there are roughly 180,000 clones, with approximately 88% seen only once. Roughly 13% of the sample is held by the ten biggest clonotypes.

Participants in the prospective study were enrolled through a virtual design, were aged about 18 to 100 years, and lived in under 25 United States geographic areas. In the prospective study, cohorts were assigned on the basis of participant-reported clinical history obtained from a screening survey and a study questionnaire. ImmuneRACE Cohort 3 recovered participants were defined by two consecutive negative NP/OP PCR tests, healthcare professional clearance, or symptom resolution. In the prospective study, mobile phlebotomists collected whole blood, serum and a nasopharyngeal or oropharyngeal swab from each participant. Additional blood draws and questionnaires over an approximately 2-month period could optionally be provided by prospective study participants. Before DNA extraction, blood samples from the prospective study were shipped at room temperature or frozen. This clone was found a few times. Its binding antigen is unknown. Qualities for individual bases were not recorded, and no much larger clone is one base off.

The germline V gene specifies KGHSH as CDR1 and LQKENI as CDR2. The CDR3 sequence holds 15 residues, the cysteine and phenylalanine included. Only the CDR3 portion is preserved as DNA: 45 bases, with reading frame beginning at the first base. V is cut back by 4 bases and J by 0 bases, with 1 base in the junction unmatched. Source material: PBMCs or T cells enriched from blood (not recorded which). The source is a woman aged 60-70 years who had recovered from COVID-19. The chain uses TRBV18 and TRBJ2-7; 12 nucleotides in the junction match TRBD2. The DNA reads TGTGCCAGCTCACTGGGACTAGCGGGCTCCTACGAGCAGTACTTC. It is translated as CASSLGLAGSYEQYF. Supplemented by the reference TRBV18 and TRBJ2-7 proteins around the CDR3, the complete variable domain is NAGVMQNPRHLVRRRGQEARLRCSPMKGHSHVYWYRQLPEEGLKFMVYLQKENIIDESGMPKERFSAEFPKEGPSILRIQQVVRGDSAAYFCASSLGLAGSYEQYFGPGTRLTVT.